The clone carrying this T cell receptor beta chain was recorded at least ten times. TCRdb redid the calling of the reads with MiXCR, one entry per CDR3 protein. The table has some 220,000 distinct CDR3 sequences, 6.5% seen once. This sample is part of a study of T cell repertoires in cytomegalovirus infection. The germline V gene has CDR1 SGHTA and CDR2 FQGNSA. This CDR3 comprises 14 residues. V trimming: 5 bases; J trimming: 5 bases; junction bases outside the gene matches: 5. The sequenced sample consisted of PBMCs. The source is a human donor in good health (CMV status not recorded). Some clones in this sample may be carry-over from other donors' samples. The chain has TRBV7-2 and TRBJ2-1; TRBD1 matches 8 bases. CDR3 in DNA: TGTGCCAGCAGCCCCCAGGGGGCAAACAATGAGCAGTTCTTC. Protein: CASSPQGANNEQFF. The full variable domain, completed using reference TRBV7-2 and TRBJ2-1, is GAGVSQSPSNKVTEKGKDVELRCDPISGHTALYWYRQSLGQGLEFLIYFQGNSAPDKSGLPSDRFSAERTGGSVSTLTIQRTQQEDSAVYLCASSPQGANNEQFFGPGTRLTVL.